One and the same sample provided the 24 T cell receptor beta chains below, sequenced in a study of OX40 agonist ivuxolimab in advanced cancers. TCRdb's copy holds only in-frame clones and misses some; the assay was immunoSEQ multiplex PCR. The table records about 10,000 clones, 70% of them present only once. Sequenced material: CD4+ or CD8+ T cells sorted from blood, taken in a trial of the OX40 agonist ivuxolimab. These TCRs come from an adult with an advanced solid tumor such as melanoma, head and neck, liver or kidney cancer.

The CDR3 sequence: CASSLASGGKLFF. CDR3 DNA: TGTGCCAGCAGCTTAGCCTCAGGGGGAAAACTGTTTTTT. The chain couples TRBV7-6 to TRBJ1-4, with 7 positions matching TRBD1. Trimming at V came to 0 bases and at J to 10 bases, leaving 2 bases not matched to a gene. Germline V gives CDR1 SGHVS, CDR2 FNYEAQ. CDR3 size: 13 residues.

The CDR3 loop is CASSYSSTAGNTIYF. Here the CDR3 DNA reads TGTGCCAGCAGTTACTCGAGCACAGCCGGAAACACCATATATTTT. The chain has TRBV6-5 and TRBJ1-3; D is unclear. This CDR3 comprises 15 residues. V shed 0 bases and J shed 4 bases, with 10 bases lying between them. Germline V lookup: CDR1 MNHEY, CDR2 SVGAGI.

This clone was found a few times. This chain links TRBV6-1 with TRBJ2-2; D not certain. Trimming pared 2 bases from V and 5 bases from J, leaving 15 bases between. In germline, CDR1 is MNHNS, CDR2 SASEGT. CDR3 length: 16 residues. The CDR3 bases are TGTGCCAGCAGTGAATTCCTAGGCATTCAGACCGGGGAGCTGTTTTTT. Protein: CASSEFLGIQTGELFF.

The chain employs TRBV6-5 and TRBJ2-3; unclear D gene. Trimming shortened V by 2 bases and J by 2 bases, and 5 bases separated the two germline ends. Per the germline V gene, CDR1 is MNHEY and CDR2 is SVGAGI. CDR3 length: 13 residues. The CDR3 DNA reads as TGTGCCAGCAGTTACGGCTCCACAGATACGCAGTATTTT. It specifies CASSYGSTDTQYF.

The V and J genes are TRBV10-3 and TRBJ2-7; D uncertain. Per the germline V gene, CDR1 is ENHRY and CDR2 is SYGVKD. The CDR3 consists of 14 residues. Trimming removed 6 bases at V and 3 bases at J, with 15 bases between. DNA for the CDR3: TGTGCCATCAGCGAAGTACGAAGAAACTACGAGCAGTACTTC. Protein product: CAISEVRRNYEQYF.

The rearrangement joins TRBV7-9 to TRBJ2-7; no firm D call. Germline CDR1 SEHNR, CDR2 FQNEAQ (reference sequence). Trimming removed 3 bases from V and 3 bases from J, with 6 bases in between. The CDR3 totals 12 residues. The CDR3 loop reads CASSFSDYEQYF. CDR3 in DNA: TGTGCCAGCAGCTTCAGCGACTACGAGCAGTACTTC.

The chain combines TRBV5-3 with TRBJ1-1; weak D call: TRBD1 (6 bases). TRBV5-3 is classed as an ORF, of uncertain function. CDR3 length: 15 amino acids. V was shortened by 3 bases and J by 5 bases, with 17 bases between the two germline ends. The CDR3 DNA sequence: TGTGCCAGAAGCTCCCCCGGCCAGGGGATAACTGAAGCTTTCTTT. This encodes CARSSPGQGITEAFF.

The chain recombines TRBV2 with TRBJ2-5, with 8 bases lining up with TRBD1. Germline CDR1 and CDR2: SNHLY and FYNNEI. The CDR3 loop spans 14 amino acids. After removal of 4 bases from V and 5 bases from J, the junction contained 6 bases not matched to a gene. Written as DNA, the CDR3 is TGTGCCAGCAGTGGCTCGACAGGGGACGAGACCCAGTACTTC. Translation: CASSGSTGDETQYF.

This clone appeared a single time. The CDR3 DNA sequence: TGTGCCAGCAGCCAGGGACAGTTATACGAGCAGTACTTC. Its translation: CASSQGQLYEQYF. The chain employs TRBV7-9 and TRBJ2-7; 7 bases agree with TRBD1. Trimming took 5 bases from V and 4 from J; bases not matched to a gene: 5. Germline V gene lookup returns CDR1 SEHNR and CDR2 FQNEAQ (reference sequence). CDR3 length equals 13 residues.

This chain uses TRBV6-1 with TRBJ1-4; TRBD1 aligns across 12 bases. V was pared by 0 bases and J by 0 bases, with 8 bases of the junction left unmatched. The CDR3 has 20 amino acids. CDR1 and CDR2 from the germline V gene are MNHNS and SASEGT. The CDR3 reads CASSEAGTGGLGATNEKLFF. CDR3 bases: TGTGCCAGCAGTGAAGCCGGGACAGGGGGCCTTGGAGCAACTAATGAAAAACTGTTTTTT.

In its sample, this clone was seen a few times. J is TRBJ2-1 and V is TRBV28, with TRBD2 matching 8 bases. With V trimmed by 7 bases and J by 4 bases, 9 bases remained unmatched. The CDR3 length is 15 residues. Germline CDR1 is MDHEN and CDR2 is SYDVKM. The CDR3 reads CASTGEVAGYNEQFF. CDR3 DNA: TGTGCCAGCACGGGCGAGGTAGCGGGGTACAATGAGCAGTTCTTC.

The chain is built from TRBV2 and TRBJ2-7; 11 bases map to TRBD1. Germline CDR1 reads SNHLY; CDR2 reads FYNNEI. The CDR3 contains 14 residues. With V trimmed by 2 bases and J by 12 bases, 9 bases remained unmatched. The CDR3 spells CASSESGTGGLGYF. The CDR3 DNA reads TGTGCCAGCAGTGAATCGGGGACAGGGGGACTCGGGTACTTC.

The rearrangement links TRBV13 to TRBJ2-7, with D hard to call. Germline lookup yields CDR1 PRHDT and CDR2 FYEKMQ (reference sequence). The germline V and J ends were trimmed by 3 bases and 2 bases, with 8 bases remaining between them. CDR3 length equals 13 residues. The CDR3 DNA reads TGTGCCAGCAGCTTGGTGGGGACCTACGAGCAGTACTTC. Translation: CASSLVGTYEQYF.

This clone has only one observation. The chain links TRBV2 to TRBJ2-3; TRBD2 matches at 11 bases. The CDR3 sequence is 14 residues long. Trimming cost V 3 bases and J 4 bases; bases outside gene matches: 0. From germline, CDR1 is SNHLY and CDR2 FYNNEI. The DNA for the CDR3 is TGTGCCAGCAGTGATAGCGGGGGGGCAGATACGCAGTATTTT. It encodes CASSDSGGADTQYF.

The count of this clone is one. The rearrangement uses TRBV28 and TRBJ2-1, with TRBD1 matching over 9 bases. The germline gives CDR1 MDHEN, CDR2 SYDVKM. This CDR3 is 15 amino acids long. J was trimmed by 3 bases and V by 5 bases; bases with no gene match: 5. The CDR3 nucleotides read TGTGCCAGCAGTCGCCCGGGACAGGGCTACAATGAGCAGTTCTTC. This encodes CASSRPGQGYNEQFF.

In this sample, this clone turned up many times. DNA for the CDR3: TGTGCCAGCAGTGACGGGGTTAACATTCAGTACTTC. It is translated as CASSDGVNIQYF. The rearrangement uses TRBV2 and TRBJ2-4; a possible D gene is TRBD2 (5 bases). The germline CDR1 and CDR2 sequences are SNHLY and FYNNEI. V lost 3 bases and J lost 7, with 7 bases in between. The CDR3 consists of 12 residues.

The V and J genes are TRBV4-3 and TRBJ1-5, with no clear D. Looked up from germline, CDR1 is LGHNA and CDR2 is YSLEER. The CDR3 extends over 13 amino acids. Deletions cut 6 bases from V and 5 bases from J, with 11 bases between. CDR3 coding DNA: TGCGCCAGCAGTCAGACGGTCCATCAGCCCCAGCATTTT. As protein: CASSQTVHQPQHF.

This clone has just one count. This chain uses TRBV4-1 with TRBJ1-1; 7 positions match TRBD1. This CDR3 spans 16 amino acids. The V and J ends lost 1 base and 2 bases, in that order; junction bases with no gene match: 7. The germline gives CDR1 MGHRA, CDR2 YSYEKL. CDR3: CASSQAPGTANTEAFF. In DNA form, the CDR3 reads TGCGCCAGCAGCCAAGCTCCCGGGACAGCAAACACTGAAGCTTTCTTT.

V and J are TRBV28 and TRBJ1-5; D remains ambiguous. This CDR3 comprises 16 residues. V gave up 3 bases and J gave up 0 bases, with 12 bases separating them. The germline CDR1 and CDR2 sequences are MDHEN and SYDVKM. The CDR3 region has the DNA TGTGCCAGCAGTTTGACCCTCGGACTTAGCAATCAGCCCCAGCATTTT. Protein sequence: CASSLTLGLSNQPQHF. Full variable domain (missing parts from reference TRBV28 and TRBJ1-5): DVKVTQSSRYLVKRTGEKVFLECVQDMDHENMFWYRQDPGLGLRLIYFSYDVKMKEKGDIPEGYSVSREKKERFSLILESASTNQTSMYLCASSLTLGLSNQPQHFGDGTRLSIL.

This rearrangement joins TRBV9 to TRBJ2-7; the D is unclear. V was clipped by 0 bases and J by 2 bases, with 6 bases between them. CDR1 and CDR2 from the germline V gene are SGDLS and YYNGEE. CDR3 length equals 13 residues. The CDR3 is CASSVGSAYEQYF. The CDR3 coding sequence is TGTGCCAGCAGCGTAGGGTCAGCCTACGAGCAGTACTTC.

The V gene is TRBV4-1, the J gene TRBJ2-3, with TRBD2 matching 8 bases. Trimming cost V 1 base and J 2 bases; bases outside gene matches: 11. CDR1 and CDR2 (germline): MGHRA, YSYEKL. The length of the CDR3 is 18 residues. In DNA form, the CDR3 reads TGCGCCAGCAGCCAAGTGGGCCTAACTAGCGGTCACACAGATACGCAGTATTTT. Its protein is CASSQVGLTSGHTDTQYF.

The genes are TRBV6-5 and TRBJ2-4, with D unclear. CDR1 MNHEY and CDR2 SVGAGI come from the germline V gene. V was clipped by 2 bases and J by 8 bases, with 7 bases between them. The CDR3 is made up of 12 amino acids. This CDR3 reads CASSYAEDIQYF. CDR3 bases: TGTGCCAGCAGTTACGCCGAGGACATTCAGTACTTC.

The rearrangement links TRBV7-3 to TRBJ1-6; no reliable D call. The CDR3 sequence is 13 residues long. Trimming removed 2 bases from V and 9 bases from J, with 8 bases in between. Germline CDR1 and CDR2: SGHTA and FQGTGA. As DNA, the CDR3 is TGTGCCAGCAGCTTAGCGTTGGGTTCACCCCTCCACTTT. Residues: CASSLALGSPLHF. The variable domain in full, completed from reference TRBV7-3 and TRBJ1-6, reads GAGVSQTPSNKVTEKGKYVELRCDPISGHTALYWYRQSLGQGPEFLIYFQGTGAADDSGLPNDRFFAVRPEGSVSTLKIQRTERGDSAVYLCASSLALGSPLHFGNGTRLTVT.

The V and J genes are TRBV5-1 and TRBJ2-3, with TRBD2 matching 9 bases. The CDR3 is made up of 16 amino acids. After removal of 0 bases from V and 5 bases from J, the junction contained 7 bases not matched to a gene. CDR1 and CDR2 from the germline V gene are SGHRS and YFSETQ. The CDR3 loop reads CASSLGVAGVVDTQYF. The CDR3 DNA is TGCGCCAGCAGCTTGGGAGTAGCGGGAGTGGTAGATACGCAGTATTTT.